This entry is about one TCR beta chain. Its antigen is unknown. TCRdb passed the reads through MiXCR, listing each CDR3 protein once. The repertoire consists of fewer than 550,000 distinct CDR3 sequences, with 16% occurring once and the leading ten covering roughly a quarter. This record belongs to a study of T cell repertoires in cytomegalovirus infection. About the research overall: Indicated by public TCR beta signatures were CMV infection and matching HLA type.

With V trimmed by 2 bases and J by 6 bases, 8 bases remained unmatched. CDR1 is LGHNT, CDR2 FRNRAP, per germline. The CDR3 has 16 amino acids. General study findings and limits: Clonotype analysis showed dominance of the ex vivo response by HLA-C-restricted CMV-specific TCR beta clonotypes.

The chain has TRBV12-5 and TRBJ2-1, with 9 bases matching TRBD2. The sequence came from a human donor in good health (CMV status not recorded). Some clones in this sample may be carry-over from other donors' samples. The material sequenced was CD8+ T cells from PBMCs. Written as DNA, the CDR3 is TGTGCTAGTGGTTTGAACGCGGGAGGGCCGCGCAATGAGCAGTTCTTC. Translating it yields CASGLNAGGPRNEQFF.